This entry lists 21 T cell receptor beta chains sequenced from one sample in a study of vaccination effects on CD4 cells after COVID-19. Once cultured for around 11 days, the cells underwent separation to obtain CD4+ T cells. Between March and December 2020, the person had a SARS-CoV-2 infection that PCR confirmed. Either the BNT162b2 or mRNA-1273 vaccine was given to participants in two doses. These receptors have no identified antigens. The repertoire was sequenced with immunoSEQ multiplex PCR; TCRdb's copy has only in-frame clones and lacks some. The table has over 35,000 clones, just over 75% seen once. The specimen was CD4+ T cells from PBMCs cultured without peptide, collected after COVID-19 vaccination. The receptors were sampled from a human donor who had a prior SARS-CoV-2 infection.

The chain uses TRBV5-1 and TRBJ2-7; TRBD2 matches at 9 bases. Germline V CDR1 and CDR2: SGHRS, YFSETQ. With 4 bases clipped from V and 6 bases from J, the junction kept 17 bases outside the gene matches. This CDR3 is built from 17 residues. For the CDR3, the DNA is TGCGCCAGCAGCGTTGGCCCGGGCGGGGGGGCCTTCTCCGAGCAGTACTTC. Amino acid sequence: CASSVGPGGGAFSEQYF.

V gene TRBV3-1 (or the pseudogene TRBV3-2) combines with J gene TRBJ2-7; D tentatively reads TRBD1 or TRBD2 (5 bases each). There are 15 residues in the CDR3. V was shortened by 4 bases and J by 4 bases, with 17 bases between the two germline ends. Germline-derived CDR1 and CDR2 are LGHDT and YNNKEL (reference sequence). CDR3 DNA sequence: TGTGCCAGCAGCCTTACTCCGGTAGGGACGTACGAGCAGTACTTC. Translated: CASSLTPVGTYEQYF.

V usage is TRBV21-1 and J usage is TRBJ2-4; whether TRBD1, the table's D call, matches the DNA was not checked. TRBV21-1 represents a pseudogene. The CDR3 extends over 19 amino acids. The CDR3, as DNA: TGTGCCAGCAGCAAAGAGGGGATGGGGACAGGTCAAATTGAAAACATTCAGTACTTC. This gives the protein CASSKEGMGTGQIENIQYF.

The chain links TRBV5-1 to TRBJ2-5; 8 bases match TRBD2. The V segment lost 4 bases and the J segment 5 bases; nucleotides outside the gene matches: 10. The V gene's germline CDR1 is SGHRS and CDR2 YFSETQ. The CDR3 consists of 15 residues. The CDR3 coding sequence is TGCGCCAGCAGCGGCCGGGGGGGGCTCGGGGAGACCCAGTACTTC. This translates into CASSGRGGLGETQYF.

This clone showed up just once. The chain combines TRBV18 with TRBJ2-2, with no clear D. In germline, CDR1 is KGHSH, CDR2 LQKENI. The V gene lost 10 bases and the J gene lost 1 base, with 16 bases spanning the gap. CDR3 length: 15 residues. In DNA, the CDR3 is TGTGCCACGATTAACGGGCAGATGAACACCGGGGAGCTGTTTTTT. Translated: CATINGQMNTGELFF.

This chain joins TRBV2 and TRBJ2-1; 8 bases match TRBD1. J was trimmed by 6 bases and V by 8 bases; bases with no gene match: 9. The CDR3 totals 14 residues. Germline assignment: CDR1 SNHLY and CDR2 FYNNEI. The CDR3 bases are TGTGCCAGCTCGTTCTTGACAGGGGTCAATGAGCAGTTCTTC. Translation: CASSFLTGVNEQFF. The whole variable domain, filled in from reference TRBV2 and TRBJ2-1, reads EPEVTQTPSHQVTQMGQEVILRCVPISNHLYFYWYRQILGQKVEFLVSFYNNEISEKSEIFDDQFSVERPDGSNFTLKIRSTKLEDSAMYFCASSFLTGVNEQFFGPGTRLTVL.

This chain uses TRBV5-4 with TRBJ1-2; D gene unclear. The CDR3 covers 14 residues. Germline CDR1 and CDR2: SGHNT and YYREEE (reference sequence). V was trimmed by 4 bases and J by 5 bases, leaving 15 bases between them. This CDR3 reads CASSIRTSGYGYTF. The CDR3, as DNA: TGTGCCAGCAGCATAAGGACCTCTGGTTATGGCTACACCTTC.

Written as DNA, the CDR3 is TGTGCCAGTAGTATAGATCACGCATCCTCCTACGAGCAGTACTTC. Its protein is CASSIDHASSYEQYF. The chain uses TRBV19 and TRBJ2-7; D is undetermined. The CDR3 contains 15 residues. Trimming stripped 0 bases from V and 0 bases from J, with 9 bases between. The V gene's germline CDR1 is LNHDA and CDR2 SQIVND (reference sequence).

This chain joins TRBV5-8 and TRBJ2-3; 8 positions agree with TRBD1. The CDR3 is 14 residues long. Germline-derived CDR1 and CDR2 are SGHTS and YDEGEE. V dropped 0 bases and J dropped 3; count of bases not matched to a gene: 0. The CDR3 reads CASSLDRGTDTQYF. CDR3 DNA sequence: TGTGCCAGCAGCTTGGACAGGGGGACAGATACGCAGTATTTT.

CDR3 coding DNA: TGTGCCAGCAGCTTGGCCGGGACAGCGAGGATTCAGTACTTC. Amino acids: CASSLAGTARIQYF. J is TRBJ2-4 and V is TRBV7-9, with 7 bases aligning to TRBD1. Germline assignment: CDR1 SEHNR and CDR2 FQNEAQ (reference sequence). The trim removed 3 bases at V and 10 bases at J, leaving 9 bases unmatched. This CDR3 region has 14 residues. Filled out from reference TRBV7-9 and TRBJ2-4, the complete variable domain reads DTGVSQNPRHKITKRGQNVTFRCDPISEHNRLYWYRQTLGQGPEFLTYFQNEAQLEKSRLLSDRFSAERPKGSFSTLEIQRTEQGDSAMYLCASSLAGTARIQYFGAGTRLSVL.

The genes are TRBV2 and TRBJ1-1; a possible D gene is TRBD1 (5 bases). Germline V lookup: CDR1 SNHLY, CDR2 FYNNEI. Trimming pared 1 base from V and 7 bases from J, leaving 19 bases between. The CDR3 consists of 16 residues. The CDR3 sequence is CASSEGVRQKHLEAFF. CDR3 in DNA: TGTGCCAGCAGTGAAGGAGTGCGACAGAAACATCTTGAAGCTTTCTTT.

This rearrangement joins TRBV5-1 to TRBJ1-2, with D tentatively TRBD1 (5 bases). Germline CDR1 is SGHRS and CDR2 is YFSETQ. CDR3 length: 13 residues. Trimming removed 4 bases at V and 2 bases at J, with 9 bases between. The chain's CDR3 is CASSRGENYGYTF. The CDR3 nucleotides are TGCGCCAGCAGCCGGGGGGAGAACTATGGCTACACCTTC.

The rearrangement links TRBV30 to TRBJ2-1; 7 nucleotides align to TRBD1. Trimming removed 4 bases from V and 2 bases from J; junction bases left unmatched: 5. Germline CDR1 reads GTSNPN; CDR2 reads SVGIG (reference sequence). This CDR3 is 14 amino acids long. In nucleotides, the CDR3 is TGTGCCTGGAATCGGGACAGCCCCTACAATGAGCAGTTCTTC. This codes for CAWNRDSPYNEQFF.

The chain recombines TRBV18 with TRBJ2-7; D perhaps matches TRBD1 (5 bases). V was pared by 5 bases and J by 2 bases, with 16 bases between. Germline V gene data show CDR1 as KGHSH and CDR2 as LQKENI. This CDR3 has 15 residues. The CDR3 region is CASSATTTVPYEQYF. The CDR3, as DNA: TGTGCCAGCTCAGCTACGACGACAGTTCCCTACGAGCAGTACTTC.

The chain employs TRBV19 and TRBJ2-1; 13 nucleotides line up with TRBD2. CDR3 length: 16 amino acids. Germline values: CDR1 LNHDA, CDR2 SQIVND (reference sequence). After removal of 5 bases from V and 11 bases from J, the junction contained 12 bases not matched to a gene. CDR3 protein: CASSPISGTSGAQQFF. CDR3 nucleotides: TGTGCCAGTAGTCCGATCTCCGGGACTAGCGGGGCCCAGCAGTTCTTC.

In DNA form, the CDR3 reads TGTGCCAGCACCCTCGGGACTACCGTTTACGAGCAGTACTTC. Amino acids: CASTLGTTVYEQYF. V gene TRBV6-5 combines with J gene TRBJ2-7; 7 positions agree with TRBD2. The germline V gene has CDR1 MNHEY and CDR2 SVGAGI. The ends lost 7 bases at V and 4 bases at J; junction bases unmatched: 10. The CDR3 sequence is 14 residues long.

The rearrangement joins TRBV9 to TRBJ1-1; maybe TRBD1 (5 bases). The CDR3 is 16 amino acids. Trimming cost V 4 bases and J 1 base, with 17 bases left between them. CDR1 is SGDLS and CDR2 is YYNGEE in the germline V gene. CDR3 in amino acids: CASSPSVQGGNTEAFF. DNA for the CDR3: TGTGCCAGCAGCCCGAGCGTTCAGGGCGGGAACACTGAAGCTTTCTTT. Full variable domain (remainder filled in from reference TRBV9 and TRBJ1-1): DSGVTQTPKHLITATGQRVTLRCSPRSGDLSVYWYQQSLDQGLQFLIQYYNGEERAKGNILERFSAQQFPDLHSELNLSSLELGDSALYFCASSPSVQGGNTEAFFGQGTRLTVV.

Concerning this clone: One junction end does not reproduce the germline sequence, and a read error may be involved. The CDR3 DNA sequence: TGTGCCAGCAGCAAAGAGTTCAATCAGCCCCAGCATTTT. This encodes CASSKEFNQPQHF. The chain joins TRBV4-2 to TRBJ1-5; the D is unclear. Germline lookup yields CDR1 LGHNA and CDR2 YNFKEQ. CDR3 length: 13 amino acids.

This chain joins TRBV5-6 and TRBJ1-2; D possibly corresponds to TRBD1 (6 bases). CDR1 and CDR2 (germline): SGHDT, YYEEEE. The V and J ends lost 4 bases and 3 bases respectively, with 7 bases between them. The CDR3 totals 12 residues. CDR3 DNA: TGTGCCAGCAGCCCAGGGGACTATGGCTACACCTTC. This sequence encodes CASSPGDYGYTF.

A few counts support this clone. The chain uses TRBV5-3 and TRBJ2-1; 7 bases match TRBD2. TRBV5-3 is an open reading frame, and its role is uncertain. The CDR3 has 16 amino acids. V shed 0 bases, J shed 4 bases, and the junction held 7 bases outside the gene matches. The CDR3 here is CARSLGLADNYNEQFF. The CDR3 DNA is TGTGCCAGAAGCTTGGGGCTAGCGGACAATTACAATGAGCAGTTCTTC.

The J gene is TRBJ2-4, the V gene TRBV18, with D possibly TRBD2 on 6 matching bases. The CDR3 sequence is 15 residues long. V was pared by 3 bases and J by 9 bases, with 18 bases between. The germline V gene has CDR1 KGHSH and CDR2 LQKENI. CDR3 coding DNA: TGTGCCAGCTCACCCGGGTCGGGGGTAGGAGGCATTCAGTACTTC. Translating gives CASSPGSGVGGIQYF.